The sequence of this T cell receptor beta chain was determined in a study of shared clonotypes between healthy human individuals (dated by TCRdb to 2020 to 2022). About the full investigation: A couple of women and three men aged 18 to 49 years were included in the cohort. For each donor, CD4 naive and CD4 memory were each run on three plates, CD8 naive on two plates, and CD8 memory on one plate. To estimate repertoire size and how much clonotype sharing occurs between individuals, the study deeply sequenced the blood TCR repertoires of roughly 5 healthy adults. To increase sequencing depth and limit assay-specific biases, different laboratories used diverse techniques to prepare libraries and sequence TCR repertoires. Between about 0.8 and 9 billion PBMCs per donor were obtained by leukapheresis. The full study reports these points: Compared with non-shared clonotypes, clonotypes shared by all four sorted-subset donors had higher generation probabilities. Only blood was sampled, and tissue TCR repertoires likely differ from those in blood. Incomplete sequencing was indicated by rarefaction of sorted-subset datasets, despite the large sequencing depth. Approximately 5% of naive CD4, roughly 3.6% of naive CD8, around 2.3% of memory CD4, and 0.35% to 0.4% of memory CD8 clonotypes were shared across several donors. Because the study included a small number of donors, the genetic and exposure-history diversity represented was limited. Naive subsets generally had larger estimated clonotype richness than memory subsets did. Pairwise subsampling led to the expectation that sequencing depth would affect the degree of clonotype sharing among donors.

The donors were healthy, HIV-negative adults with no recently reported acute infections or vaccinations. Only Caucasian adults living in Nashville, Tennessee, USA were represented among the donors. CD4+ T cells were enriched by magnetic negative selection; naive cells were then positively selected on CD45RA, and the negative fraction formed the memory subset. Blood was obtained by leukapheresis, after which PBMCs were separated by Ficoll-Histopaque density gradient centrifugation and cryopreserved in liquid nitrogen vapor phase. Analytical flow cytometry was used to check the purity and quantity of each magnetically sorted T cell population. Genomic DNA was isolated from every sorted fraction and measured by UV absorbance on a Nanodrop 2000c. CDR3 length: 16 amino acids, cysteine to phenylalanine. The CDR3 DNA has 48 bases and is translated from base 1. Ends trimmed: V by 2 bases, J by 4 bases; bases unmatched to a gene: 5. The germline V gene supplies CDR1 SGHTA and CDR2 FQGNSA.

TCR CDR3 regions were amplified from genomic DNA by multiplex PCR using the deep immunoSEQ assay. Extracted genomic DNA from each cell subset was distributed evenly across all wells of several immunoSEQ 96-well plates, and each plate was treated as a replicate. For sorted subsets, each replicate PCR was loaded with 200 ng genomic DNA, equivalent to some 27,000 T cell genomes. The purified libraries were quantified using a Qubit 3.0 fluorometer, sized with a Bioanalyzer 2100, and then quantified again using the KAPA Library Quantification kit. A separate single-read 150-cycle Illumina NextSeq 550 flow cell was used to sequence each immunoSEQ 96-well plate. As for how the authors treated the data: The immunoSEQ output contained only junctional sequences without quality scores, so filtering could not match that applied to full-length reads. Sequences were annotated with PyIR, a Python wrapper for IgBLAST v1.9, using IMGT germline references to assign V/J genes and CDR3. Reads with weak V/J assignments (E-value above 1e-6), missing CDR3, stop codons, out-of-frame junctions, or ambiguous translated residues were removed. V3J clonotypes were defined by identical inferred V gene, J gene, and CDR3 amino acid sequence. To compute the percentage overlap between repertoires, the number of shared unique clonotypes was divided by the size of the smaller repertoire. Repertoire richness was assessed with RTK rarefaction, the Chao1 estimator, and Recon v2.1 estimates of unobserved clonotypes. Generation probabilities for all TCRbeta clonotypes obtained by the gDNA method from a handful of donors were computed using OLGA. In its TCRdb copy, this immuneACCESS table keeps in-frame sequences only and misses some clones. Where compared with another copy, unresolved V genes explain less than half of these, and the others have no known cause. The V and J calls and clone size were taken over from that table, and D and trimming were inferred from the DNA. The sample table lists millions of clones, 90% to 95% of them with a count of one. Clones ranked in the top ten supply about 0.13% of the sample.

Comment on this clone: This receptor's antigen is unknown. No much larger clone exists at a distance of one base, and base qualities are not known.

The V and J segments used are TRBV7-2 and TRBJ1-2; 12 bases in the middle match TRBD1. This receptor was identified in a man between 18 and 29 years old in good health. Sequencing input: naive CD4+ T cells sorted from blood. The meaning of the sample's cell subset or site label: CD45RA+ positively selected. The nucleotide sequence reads TGTGCCAGCAGCTTAATGGGACAGGGGGCCGGCTATGGCTACACCTTC. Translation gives CASSLMGQGAGYGYTF.